This T cell receptor beta chain was obtained from a study of T-cell memory formation after mild COVID-19. The overall study: Clustering of TCRs was largely donor specific.

Germline trimming cut 5 bases from V and 2 bases from J; bases unmatched to any gene: 7. The CDR3 length is 14 residues. Germline V gene data show CDR1 as SGHRS and CDR2 as YFSETQ. TCR alpha and TCR beta cDNA libraries carrying sample barcodes and UMIs were produced by 5'RACE using constant-segment primers. MiXCR was run by TCRdb on the 5' RACE reads, yielding one entry per CDR3 protein. The table shows hundreds of thousands of distinct CDR3 sequences, with 15% to 20% occurring only once. Study observations and caveats: CM and EM subsets held most contracting CD4+ clones; EMRA held CD8+ ones. Specificity for SARS-CoV-2 was not confirmed among the second-wave clones peaking on day 37.

This clonotype has only a few counts. Its specificity is not known. This sequence joins TRBV5-1 and TRBJ2-7; 7 bases align to TRBD2. Sequenced sample: PBMCs or a T cell subset sorted from them (not recorded which). The receptor comes from an adult woman who had mild COVID-19 (a few samples of this study predate the infection). Cell type and time point are not known. The CDR3 is CASSFSGSAYEQYF. DNA of the CDR3: TGCGCCAGCAGTTTTAGCGGGTCTGCCTACGAGCAGTACTTC.